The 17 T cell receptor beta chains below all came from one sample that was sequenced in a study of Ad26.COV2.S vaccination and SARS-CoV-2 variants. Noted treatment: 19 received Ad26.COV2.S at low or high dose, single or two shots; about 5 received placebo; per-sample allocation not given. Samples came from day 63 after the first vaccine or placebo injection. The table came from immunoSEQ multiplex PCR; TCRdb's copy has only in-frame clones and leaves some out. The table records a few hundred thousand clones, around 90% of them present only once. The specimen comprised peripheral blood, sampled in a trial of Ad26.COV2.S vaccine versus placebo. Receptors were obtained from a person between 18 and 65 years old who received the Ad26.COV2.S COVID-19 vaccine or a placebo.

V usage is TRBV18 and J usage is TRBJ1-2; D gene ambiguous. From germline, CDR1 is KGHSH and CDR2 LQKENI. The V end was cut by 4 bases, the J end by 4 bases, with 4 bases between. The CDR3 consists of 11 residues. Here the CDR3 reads CASSRSYGYTF. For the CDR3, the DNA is TGTGCCAGCTCACGGTCCTATGGCTACACCTTC.

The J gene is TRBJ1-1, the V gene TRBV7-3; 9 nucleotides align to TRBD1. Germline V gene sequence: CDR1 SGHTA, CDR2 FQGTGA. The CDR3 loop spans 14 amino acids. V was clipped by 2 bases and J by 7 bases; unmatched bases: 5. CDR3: CASSLDRGYGEAFF. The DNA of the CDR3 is TGTGCCAGCAGCTTAGACAGGGGGTATGGTGAAGCTTTCTTT.

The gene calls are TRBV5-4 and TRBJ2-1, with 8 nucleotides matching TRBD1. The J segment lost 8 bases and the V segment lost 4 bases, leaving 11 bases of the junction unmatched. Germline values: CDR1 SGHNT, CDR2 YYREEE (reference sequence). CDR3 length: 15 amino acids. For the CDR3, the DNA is TGTGCCAGCAGCACCTGGACAGGGAGGAAGGATGAGCAGTTCTTC. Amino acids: CASSTWTGRKDEQFF. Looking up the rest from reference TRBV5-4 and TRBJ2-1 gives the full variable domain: ETGVTQSPTHLIKTRGQQVTLRCSSQSGHNTVSWYQQALGQGPQFIFQYYREEENGRGNFPPRFSGLQFPNYSSELNVNALELDDSALYLCASSTWTGRKDEQFFGPGTRLTVL.

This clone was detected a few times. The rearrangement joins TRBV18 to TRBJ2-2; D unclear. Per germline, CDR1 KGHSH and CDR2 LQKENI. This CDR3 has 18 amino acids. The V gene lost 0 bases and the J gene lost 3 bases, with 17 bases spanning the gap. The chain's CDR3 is CASSPPRGSSAYTGELFF. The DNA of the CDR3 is TGTGCCAGCTCACCACCTAGAGGCAGTTCCGCGTACACCGGGGAGCTGTTTTTT.

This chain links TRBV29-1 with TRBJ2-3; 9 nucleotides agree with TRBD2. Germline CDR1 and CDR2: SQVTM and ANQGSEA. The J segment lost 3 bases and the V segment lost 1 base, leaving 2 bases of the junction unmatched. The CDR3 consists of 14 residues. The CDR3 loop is CSVEVTSGTDTQYF. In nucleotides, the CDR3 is TGCAGCGTTGAAGTGACTAGCGGAACAGATACGCAGTATTTT.

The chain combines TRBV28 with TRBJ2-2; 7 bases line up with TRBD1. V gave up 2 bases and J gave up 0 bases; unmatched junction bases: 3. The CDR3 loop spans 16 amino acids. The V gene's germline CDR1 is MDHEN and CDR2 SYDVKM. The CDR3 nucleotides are TGTGCCAGCAGTTTAGTAGGGGGCACGAACACCGGGGAGCTGTTTTTT. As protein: CASSLVGGTNTGELFF.

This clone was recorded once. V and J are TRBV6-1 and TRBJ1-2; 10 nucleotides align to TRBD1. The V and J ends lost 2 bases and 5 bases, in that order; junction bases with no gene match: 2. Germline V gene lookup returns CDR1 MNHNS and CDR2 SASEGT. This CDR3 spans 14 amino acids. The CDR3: CASSERDRGYGYTF. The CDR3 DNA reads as TGTGCCAGCAGTGAAAGGGACAGGGGTTATGGCTACACCTTC.

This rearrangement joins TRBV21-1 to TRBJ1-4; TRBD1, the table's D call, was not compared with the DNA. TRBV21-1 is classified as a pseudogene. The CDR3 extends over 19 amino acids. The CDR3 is CASSKAVPGVPATNEKLFF. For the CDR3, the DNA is TGTGCCAGCAGCAAAGCAGTGCCAGGGGTCCCGGCAACTAATGAAAAACTGTTTTTT.

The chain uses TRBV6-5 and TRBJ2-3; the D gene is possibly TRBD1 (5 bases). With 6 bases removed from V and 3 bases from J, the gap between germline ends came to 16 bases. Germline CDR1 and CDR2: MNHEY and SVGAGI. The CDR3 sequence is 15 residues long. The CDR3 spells CASSYARQGTDTQYF. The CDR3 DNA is TGTGCCAGCAGCTATGCACGGCAGGGAACAGATACGCAGTATTTT.

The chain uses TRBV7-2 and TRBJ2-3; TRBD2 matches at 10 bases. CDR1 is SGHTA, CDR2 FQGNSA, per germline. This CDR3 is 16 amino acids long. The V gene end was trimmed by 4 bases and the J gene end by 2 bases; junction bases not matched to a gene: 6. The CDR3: CASSYRTSGNTDTQYF. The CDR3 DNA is TGTGCCAGCAGCTACAGGACTAGCGGCAACACAGATACGCAGTATTTT.

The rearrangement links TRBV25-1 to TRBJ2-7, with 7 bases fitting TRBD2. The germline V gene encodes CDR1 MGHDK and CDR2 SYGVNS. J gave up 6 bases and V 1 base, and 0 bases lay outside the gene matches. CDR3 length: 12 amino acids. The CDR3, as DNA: TGTGCCAGCAGTGAATCGGGAGGCGAGCAGTACTTC. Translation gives CASSESGGEQYF.

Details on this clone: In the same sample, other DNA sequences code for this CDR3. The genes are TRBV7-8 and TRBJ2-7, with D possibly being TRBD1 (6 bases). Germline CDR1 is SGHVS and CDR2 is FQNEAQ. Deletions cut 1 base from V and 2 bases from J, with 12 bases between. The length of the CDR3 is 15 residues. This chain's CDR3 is CASSLGGRGAYEQYF. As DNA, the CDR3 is TGTGCCAGCAGCTTAGGTGGCAGGGGAGCCTACGAGCAGTACTTC.

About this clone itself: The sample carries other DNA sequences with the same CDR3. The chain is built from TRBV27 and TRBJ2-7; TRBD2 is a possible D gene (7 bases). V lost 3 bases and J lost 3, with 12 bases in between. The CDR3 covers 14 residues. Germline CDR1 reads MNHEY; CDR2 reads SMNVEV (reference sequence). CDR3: CASSLRGQIYEQYF. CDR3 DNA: TGTGCCAGCAGTTTGCGGGGGCAGATCTACGAGCAGTACTTC.

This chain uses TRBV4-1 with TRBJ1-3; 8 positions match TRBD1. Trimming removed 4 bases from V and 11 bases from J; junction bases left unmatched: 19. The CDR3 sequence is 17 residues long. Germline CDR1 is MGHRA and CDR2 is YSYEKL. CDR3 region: CASSLVETGEDRYAIYF. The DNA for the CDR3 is TGCGCCAGCAGCCTAGTCGAGACAGGGGAGGATAGGTACGCCATATATTTT.

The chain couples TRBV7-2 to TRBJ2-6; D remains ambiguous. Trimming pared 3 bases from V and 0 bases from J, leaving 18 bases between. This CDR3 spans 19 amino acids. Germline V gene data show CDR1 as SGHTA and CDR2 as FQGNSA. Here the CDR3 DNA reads TGTGCCAGCAGCTTGGCCTTGGTGGCACTAAGCTCTGGGGCCAACGTCCTGACTTTC. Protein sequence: CASSLALVALSSGANVLTF.

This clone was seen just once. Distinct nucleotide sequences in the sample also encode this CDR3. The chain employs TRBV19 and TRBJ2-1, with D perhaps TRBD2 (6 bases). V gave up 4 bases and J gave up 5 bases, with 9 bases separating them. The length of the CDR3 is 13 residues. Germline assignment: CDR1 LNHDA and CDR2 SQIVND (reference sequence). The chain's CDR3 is CASSTGGNNEQFF. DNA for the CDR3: TGTGCCAGTAGTACTGGCGGGAACAATGAGCAGTTCTTC.

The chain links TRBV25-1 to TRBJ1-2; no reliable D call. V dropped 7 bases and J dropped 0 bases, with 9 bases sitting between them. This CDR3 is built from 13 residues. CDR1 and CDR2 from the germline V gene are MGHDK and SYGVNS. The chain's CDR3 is CASTQEANYGYTF. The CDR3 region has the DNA TGTGCCAGCACCCAAGAAGCTAACTATGGCTACACCTTC.